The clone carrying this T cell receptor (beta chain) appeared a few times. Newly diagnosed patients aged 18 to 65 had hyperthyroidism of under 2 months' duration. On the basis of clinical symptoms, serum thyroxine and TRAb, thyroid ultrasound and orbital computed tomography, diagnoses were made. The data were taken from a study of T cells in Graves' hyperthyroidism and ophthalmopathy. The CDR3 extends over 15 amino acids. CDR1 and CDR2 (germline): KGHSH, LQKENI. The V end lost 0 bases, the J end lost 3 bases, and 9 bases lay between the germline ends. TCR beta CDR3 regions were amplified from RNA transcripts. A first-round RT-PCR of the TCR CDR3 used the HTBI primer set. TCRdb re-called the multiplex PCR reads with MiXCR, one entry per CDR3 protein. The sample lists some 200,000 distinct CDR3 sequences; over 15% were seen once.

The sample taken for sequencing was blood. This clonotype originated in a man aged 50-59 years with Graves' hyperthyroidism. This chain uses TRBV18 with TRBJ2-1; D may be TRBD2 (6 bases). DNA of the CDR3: TGTGCCAGCTCACCACCGGGACTGGACTACAATGAGCAGTTCTTC. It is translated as CASSPPGLDYNEQFF.